This TCR beta chain derives from a study of shared clonotypes between healthy human individuals (dated by TCRdb to the early 2020s). Looking at the study overall: Two women and a few men aged 18 to 49 years were included in the cohort. For each donor, three plates each were used for CD4 naive and CD4 memory, two plates were used for CD8 naive, and one plate was used for CD8 memory. To estimate repertoire size and how much clonotypes are shared between individuals, the study performed deep sequencing of blood TCR repertoires from 4 to 6 healthy adults. To increase sequencing depth and limit assay-specific biases, TCR repertoire library preparation and sequencing were carried out by different laboratories using diverse techniques. Between about 0.85 and 10 billion PBMCs per donor were obtained by leukapheresis. What the study reported, not specific to this receptor: Clonotypes shared by all four sorted-subset donors showed higher generation probabilities than non-shared clonotypes. Sampling was limited to blood, and TCR repertoires in tissue likely differ from TCR repertoires in blood. Across a few donors, about 5% of naive CD4, more than 3% of naive CD8, about 2.3% of memory CD4, and roughly 0.4% of memory CD8 clonotypes were shared. Naive subsets generally had larger estimated clonotype richness than memory subsets did. Pairwise subsampling indicated that sequencing depth was expected to affect the degree of clonotype sharing among donors. The genetic and exposure-history diversity represented was limited by the small number of donors. Even with the large sequencing depth, rarefaction of the sorted-subset datasets indicated that sequencing was incomplete.

Using the deep immunoSEQ assay, TCR CDR3 regions were amplified from genomic DNA by multiplex PCR. Extracted genomic DNA from each cell subset was distributed evenly across all wells of several immunoSEQ 96-well plates, and each plate was treated as a replicate. Each replicate PCR for sorted subsets received roughly 200 ng genomic DNA, equal to roughly 29,000 T cell genomes. Purified libraries were quantified with a Qubit 3.0 fluorometer, sized on a Bioanalyzer 2100, and re-quantified with the KAPA Library Quantification kit. Every immunoSEQ 96-well plate was sequenced on a separate single-read 150-cycle Illumina NextSeq 550 flow cell. The authors processed their data as follows. The immunoSEQ output contained only junctional sequences without quality scores, so filtering could not match that applied to full-length reads. Sequences were annotated with PyIR, a Python wrapper for IgBLAST v1.9, using IMGT germline references to assign V/J genes and CDR3. Reads were filtered out if the reads had weak V/J assignments (E-value above 1e-6), no CDR3, stop codons, out-of-frame junctions, or ambiguous translated residues. A V3J clonotype was defined by an identical inferred V gene, J gene, and CDR3 amino acid sequence. Percentage overlap between repertoires was calculated by dividing the number of shared unique clonotypes by the size of the smaller repertoire. RTK rarefaction, the Chao1 estimator, and Recon v2.1 estimates of unobserved clonotypes were used to assess repertoire richness. Generation probabilities were computed with OLGA for all TCRbeta clonotypes obtained by the gDNA method from a few donors. TCRdb carries this immuneACCESS record with in-frame sequences only. Its versions omit some clonotypes, under half of them owing to an unresolved V gene in the studies checked, with the rest unexplained. V, J and clone size derive from that table, while D and trimming were established from the DNA sequence. Recorded for this sample are around 2.1 million clones; approximately 94% of them occurred a single time. The leading ten clones occupy around 0.13% of the sample.

The donors were healthy, HIV-negative adults who had no recently reported acute infections or vaccinations. Every donor was a Caucasian adult living in Nashville, Tennessee, USA. CD4+ T cells were enriched through magnetic negative selection, after which naive cells were positively selected on CD45RA and the remaining negative fraction served as the memory subset. Blood was obtained by leukapheresis, after which PBMCs were separated by Ficoll-Histopaque density gradient centrifugation and cryopreserved in liquid nitrogen vapor phase. Purity and quantity of every magnetically sorted T cell population were checked by analytical flow cytometry. Genomic DNA was isolated from each sorted fraction and quantified by UV absorbance on a Nanodrop 2000c. For this clone: It has no known antigen specificity. No base qualities exist here, and no much larger clone lies one base off it.

Between the V and J ends, shortened by 5 bases and 6 bases respectively, the junction contains 14 bases. From cysteine to phenylalanine, the CDR3 is 14 amino acids long. The DNA shown is the 42-base CDR3, in frame from base 1. Per the germline V gene (reference sequence), LNHDA is the CDR1 and SQIVND is the CDR2. Sequenced material: naive CD4+ T cells sorted from blood. The meaning of the sample's cell subset or site label: CD45RA+ positively selected. The rearranged segments are TRBV19 and TRBJ1-5, with TRBD1 perhaps the D gene, on 6 matching bases. The TCR sequence derives from a young man in good health. Here the CDR3 is given as CASSPDRSSQPQHF. The nucleotide sequence reads TGTGCCAGTAGTCCCGACAGGAGTAGTCAGCCCCAGCATTTT.